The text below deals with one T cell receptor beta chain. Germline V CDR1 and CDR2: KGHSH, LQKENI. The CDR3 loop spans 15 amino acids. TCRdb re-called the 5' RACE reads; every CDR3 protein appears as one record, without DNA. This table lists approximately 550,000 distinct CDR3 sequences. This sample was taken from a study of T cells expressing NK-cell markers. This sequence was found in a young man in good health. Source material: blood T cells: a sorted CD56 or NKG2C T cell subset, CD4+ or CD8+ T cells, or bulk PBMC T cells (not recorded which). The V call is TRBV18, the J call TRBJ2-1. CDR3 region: CASSPEVGSYNEQFF.